This is a list of T cell receptor beta chains from one sample in a study of OX40 agonist ivuxolimab in advanced cancers. Method: immunoSEQ multiplex PCR; TCRdb's copy keeps in-frame clones and lacks some. The data show around 86,000 clones, about 80% seen once. Material: CD4+ or CD8+ T cells sorted from blood, obtained in a trial of the OX40 agonist ivuxolimab. The receptors were sampled from an adult with an advanced solid tumor such as melanoma, head and neck, liver or kidney cancer. Each CDR3 is given with its conserved first and last residue. The D gene is left open where the match is weak. Only part of the rows carry a size: once, few, many, or a class if the clone is expanded.

CDR3nt | CDR3aa | d_gene | j_gene | v_gene | abundance
TGCGCCAGCAGCCCCGGACAGGGGGCTGAAGCTTTCTTT | CASSPGQGAEAFF | TRBD1 | TRBJ1-1 | TRBV5-1 | .
TGTGCCAGTAGCCGGGGCAGGGACGGCTACGAGCAGTACTTC | CASSRGRDGYEQYF | . | TRBJ2-7 | TRBV19 | once
TGCAGCGCCGGGCGGACTGTAGGCGACACTGAAGCTTTCTTT | CSAGRTVGDTEAFF | . | TRBJ1-1 | TRBV29-1 | .
TGCAGCGTTGAAGATCGGGGCAGGGGGCCGGGCTATGGCTACACCTTC | CSVEDRGRGPGYGYTF | TRBD1 | TRBJ1-2 | TRBV29-1 | few
TGTGCCAGCAGTTCCCCCAATGGAAACACCATATATTTT | CASSSPNGNTIYF | . | TRBJ1-3 | TRBV28 | .
TGTGCCAGTAGTATAGATCGCGCGGGTAGTTCTTCAGATACGCAGTATTTT | CASSIDRAGSSSDTQYF | . | TRBJ2-3 | TRBV19 | .
TGTGCCAGCGGCGTCCAGGGTGAACCTGATGGGGAAAAACTGTTTTTT | CASGVQGEPDGEKLFF | . | TRBJ1-4 | TRBV7-8 | .
TGTGCCAGCAGCCCCCGGAGGCTGGAGGAAAAACTGTTTTTT | CASSPRRLEEKLFF | . | TRBJ1-4 | TRBV7-2 | .
TGTGCCAGCAGTTACTCGACGGCAAGCCCTAACTATGGCTACACCTTC | CASSYSTASPNYGYTF | . | TRBJ1-2 | TRBV6-5 | .
TGTGCCAGCAGTGGACAGCAAGAAGAGACCCAGTACTTC | CASSGQQEETQYF | . | TRBJ2-5 | TRBV2 | .
TGTGCCAGCAGCGTGGGACAGGGATATGAAAAACTGTTTTTT | CASSVGQGYEKLFF | TRBD1 | TRBJ1-4 | TRBV7-2 | .
TGCGCCAGCAGCTTGAACAGGGGGAGCACTGAAGCTTTCTTT | CASSLNRGSTEAFF | TRBD1 | TRBJ1-1 | TRBV5-1 | .
TGTGCCAGCAGTGAAGGCGGTCACGCTGAAGCTTTCTTT | CASSEGGHAEAFF | . | TRBJ1-1 | TRBV2 | .
TGTGCCTGGAGTGTAAGCGGGTCGGTGGGCGGGGAGCTGTTTTTT | CAWSVSGSVGGELFF | . | TRBJ2-2 | TRBV30 | .
TGTGCCAGCTCAACTGGACAGGGGGCAACTAATGAAAAACTGTTTTTT | CASSTGQGATNEKLFF | TRBD1 | TRBJ1-4 | TRBV18 | .
TGTGCCAGCAGCTTATCCGGGAGCGATGAGCAGTTCTTC | CASSLSGSDEQFF | . | TRBJ2-1 | TRBV7-3 | .
TGTGCCAGCAGCTTAAATCCTAGCGGGGGGGAGGAGACCCAGTACTTC | CASSLNPSGGEETQYF | TRBD2 | TRBJ2-5 | TRBV7-3 | .
TGTGCCAGTAGTCCGGGGACAGGCCCCACTGAAGCTTTCTTT | CASSPGTGPTEAFF | TRBD1 | TRBJ1-1 | TRBV19 | .
TGTGCCAGCAGCCCCGTCGCACAGGGGGCCCACGAGCAGTACTTC | CASSPVAQGAHEQYF | TRBD1 | TRBJ2-7 | TRBV5-4 | .
TGTGCCAGCAGTCCCCAGGCGGTACGTGAAAAACTGTTTTTT | CASSPQAVREKLFF | . | TRBJ1-4 | TRBV2 | .
TGTGCCAGCAGCATTGACCCGGCCTCCTACGAGCAGTACTTC | CASSIDPASYEQYF | . | TRBJ2-7 | TRBV11-2 | .